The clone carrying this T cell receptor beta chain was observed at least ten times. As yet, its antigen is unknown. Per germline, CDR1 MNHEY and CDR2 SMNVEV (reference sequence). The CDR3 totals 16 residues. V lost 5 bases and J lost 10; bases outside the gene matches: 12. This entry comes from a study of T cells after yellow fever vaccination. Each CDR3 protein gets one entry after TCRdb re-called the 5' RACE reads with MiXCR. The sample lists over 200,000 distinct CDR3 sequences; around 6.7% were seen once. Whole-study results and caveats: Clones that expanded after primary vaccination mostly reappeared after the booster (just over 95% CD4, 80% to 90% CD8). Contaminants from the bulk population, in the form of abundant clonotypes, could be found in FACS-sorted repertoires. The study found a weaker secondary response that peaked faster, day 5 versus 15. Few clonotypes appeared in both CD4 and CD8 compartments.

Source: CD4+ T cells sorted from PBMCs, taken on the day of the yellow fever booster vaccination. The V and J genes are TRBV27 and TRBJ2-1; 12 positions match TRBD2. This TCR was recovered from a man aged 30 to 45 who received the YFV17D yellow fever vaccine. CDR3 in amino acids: CASSQGLAGLSREQFF. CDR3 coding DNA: TGTGCCAGCAGTCAAGGACTAGCGGGATTGTCTAGGGAGCAGTTCTTC.